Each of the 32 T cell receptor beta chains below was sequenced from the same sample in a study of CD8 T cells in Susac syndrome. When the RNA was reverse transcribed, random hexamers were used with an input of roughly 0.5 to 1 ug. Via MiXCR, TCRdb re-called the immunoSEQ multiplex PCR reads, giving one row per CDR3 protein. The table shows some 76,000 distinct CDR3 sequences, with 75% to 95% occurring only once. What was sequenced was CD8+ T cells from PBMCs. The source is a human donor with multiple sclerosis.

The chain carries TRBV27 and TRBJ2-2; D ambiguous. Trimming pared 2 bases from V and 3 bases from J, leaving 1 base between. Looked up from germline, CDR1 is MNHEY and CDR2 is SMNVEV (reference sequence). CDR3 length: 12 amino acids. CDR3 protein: CASSLHTGELFF. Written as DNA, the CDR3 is TGTGCCAGCAGTTTACACACCGGGGAGCTGTTTTTT.

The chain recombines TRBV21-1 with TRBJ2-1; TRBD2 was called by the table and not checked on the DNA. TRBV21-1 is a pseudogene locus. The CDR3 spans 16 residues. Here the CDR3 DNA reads TGTGCCAGCAGCAAAGGTGGGTACGGGCCCCTTGAGGAGCAGTTCTTC. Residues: CASSKGGYGPLEEQFF.

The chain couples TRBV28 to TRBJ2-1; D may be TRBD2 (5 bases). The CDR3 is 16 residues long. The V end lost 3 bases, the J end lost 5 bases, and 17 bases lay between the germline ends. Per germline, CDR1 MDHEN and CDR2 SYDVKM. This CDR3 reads CASSFPSRVGDNEQFF. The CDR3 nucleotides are TGTGCCAGCAGTTTCCCTAGCCGGGTGGGCGACAATGAGCAGTTCTTC.

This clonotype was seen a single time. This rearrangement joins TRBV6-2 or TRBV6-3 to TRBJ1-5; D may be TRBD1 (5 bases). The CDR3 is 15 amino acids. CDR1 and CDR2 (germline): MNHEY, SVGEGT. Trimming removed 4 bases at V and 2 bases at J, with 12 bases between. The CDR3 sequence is CASSSWDAGNQPQHF. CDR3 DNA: TGTGCCAGCAGTTCCTGGGACGCCGGCAATCAGCCCCAGCATTTT.

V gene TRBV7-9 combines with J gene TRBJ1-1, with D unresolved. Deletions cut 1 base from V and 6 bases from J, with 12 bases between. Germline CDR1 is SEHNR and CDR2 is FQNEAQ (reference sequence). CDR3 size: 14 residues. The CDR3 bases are TGTGCCAGCAGCTTAGGGCAGAATGGCGCTGAAGCTTTCTTT. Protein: CASSLGQNGAEAFF.

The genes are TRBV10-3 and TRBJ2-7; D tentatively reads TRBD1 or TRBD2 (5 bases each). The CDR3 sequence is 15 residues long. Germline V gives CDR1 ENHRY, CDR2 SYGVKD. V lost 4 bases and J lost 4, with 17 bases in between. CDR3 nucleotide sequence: TGTGCCATCAGTGGGGACGGCCAAAAGCTGTACGAGCAGTACTTC. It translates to CAISGDGQKLYEQYF.

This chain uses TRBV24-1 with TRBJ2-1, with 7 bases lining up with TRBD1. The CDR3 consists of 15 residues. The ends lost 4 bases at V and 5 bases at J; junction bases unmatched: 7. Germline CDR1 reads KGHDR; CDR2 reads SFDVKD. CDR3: CATSDRKTGDNEQFF. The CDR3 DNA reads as TGTGCCACCAGTGACCGTAAAACAGGGGACAATGAGCAGTTCTTC.

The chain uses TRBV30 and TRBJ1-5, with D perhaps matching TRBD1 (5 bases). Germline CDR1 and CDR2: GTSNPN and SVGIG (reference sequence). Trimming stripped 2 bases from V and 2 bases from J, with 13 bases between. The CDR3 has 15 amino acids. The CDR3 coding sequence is TGTGCCTGGAGTCACGGGACCGCTCGCAATCAGCCCCAGCATTTT. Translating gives CAWSHGTARNQPQHF. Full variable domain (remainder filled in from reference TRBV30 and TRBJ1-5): SQTIHQWPATLVQPVGSPLSLECTVEGTSNPNLYWYRQAAGRGLQLLFYSVGIGQISSEVPQNLSASRPQDRQFILSSKKLLLSDSGFYLCAWSHGTARNQPQHFGDGTRLSIL.

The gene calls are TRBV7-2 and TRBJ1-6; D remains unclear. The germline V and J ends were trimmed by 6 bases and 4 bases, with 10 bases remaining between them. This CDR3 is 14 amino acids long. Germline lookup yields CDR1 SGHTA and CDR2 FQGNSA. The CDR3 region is CASSSLRYNSPLHF. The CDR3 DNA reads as TGTGCCAGCAGTTCGCTACGGTATAATTCACCCCTCCACTTT. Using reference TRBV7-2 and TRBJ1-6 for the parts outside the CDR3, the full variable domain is GAGVSQSPSNKVTEKGKDVELRCDPISGHTALYWYRQSLGQGLEFLIYFQGNSAPDKSGLPSDRFSAERTGGSVSTLTIQRTQQEDSAVYLCASSSLRYNSPLHFGNGTRLTVT.

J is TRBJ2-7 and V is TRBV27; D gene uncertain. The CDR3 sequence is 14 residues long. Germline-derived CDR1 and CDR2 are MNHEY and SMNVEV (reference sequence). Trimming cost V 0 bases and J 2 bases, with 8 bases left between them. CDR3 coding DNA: TGTGCCAGCAGTTTATCTAGCCGAGCCTACGAGCAGTACTTC. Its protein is CASSLSSRAYEQYF.

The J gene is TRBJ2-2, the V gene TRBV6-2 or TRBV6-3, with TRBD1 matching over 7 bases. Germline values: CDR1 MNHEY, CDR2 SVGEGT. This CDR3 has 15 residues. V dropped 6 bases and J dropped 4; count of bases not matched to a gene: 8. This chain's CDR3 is CASSSTGWGTGELFF. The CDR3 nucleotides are TGTGCCAGCAGCTCGACAGGGTGGGGCACCGGGGAGCTGTTTTTT.

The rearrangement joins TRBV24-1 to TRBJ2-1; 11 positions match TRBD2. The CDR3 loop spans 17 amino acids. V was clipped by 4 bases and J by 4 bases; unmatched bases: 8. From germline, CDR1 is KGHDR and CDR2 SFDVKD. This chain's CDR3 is CATSEIGTSGGYNEQFF. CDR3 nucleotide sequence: TGTGCCACCAGTGAGATCGGGACTAGCGGAGGATACAATGAGCAGTTCTTC.

The CDR3 DNA reads TGTGCCAGCAGTGACTCGACGTCCCGAGCGACGGGTGAGCAGTTCTTC. It codes for CASSDSTSRATGEQFF. This sequence joins TRBV6-4 and TRBJ2-1, with unresolved D. This CDR3 has 16 residues. Trimming cost V 0 bases and J 9 bases, with 18 bases left between them. Germline V gene lookup returns CDR1 MRHNA and CDR2 SNTAGT.

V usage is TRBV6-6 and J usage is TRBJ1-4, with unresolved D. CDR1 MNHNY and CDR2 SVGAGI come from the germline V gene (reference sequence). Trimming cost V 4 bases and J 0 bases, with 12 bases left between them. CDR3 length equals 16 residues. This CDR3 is CASSSTWISTNEKLFF. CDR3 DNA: TGTGCCAGCAGTTCCACCTGGATCTCAACTAATGAAAAACTGTTTTTT.

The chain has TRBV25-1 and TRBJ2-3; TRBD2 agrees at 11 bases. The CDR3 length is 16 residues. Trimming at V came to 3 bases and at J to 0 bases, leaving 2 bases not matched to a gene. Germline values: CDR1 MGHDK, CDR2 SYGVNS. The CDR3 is CASSERLAGSTDTQYF. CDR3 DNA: TGTGCCAGCAGTGAGCGACTAGCGGGGAGCACAGATACGCAGTATTTT.

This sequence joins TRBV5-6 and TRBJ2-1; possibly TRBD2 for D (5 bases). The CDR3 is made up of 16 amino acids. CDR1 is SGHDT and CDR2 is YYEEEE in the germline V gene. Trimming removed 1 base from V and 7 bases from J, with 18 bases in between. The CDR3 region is CASSLFTDWTYNEQFF. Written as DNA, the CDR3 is TGTGCCAGCAGCTTGTTCACCGATTGGACTTATAATGAGCAGTTCTTC.

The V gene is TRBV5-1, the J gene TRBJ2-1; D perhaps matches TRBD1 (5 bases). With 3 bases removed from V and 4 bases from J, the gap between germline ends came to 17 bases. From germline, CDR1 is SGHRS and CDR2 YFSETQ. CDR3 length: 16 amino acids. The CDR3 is CASSSLLTGAYNEQFF. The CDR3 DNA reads TGCGCCAGCAGCTCCCTCCTCACTGGGGCATACAATGAGCAGTTCTTC. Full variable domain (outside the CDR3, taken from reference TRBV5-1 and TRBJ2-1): KAGVTQTPRYLIKTRGQQVTLSCSPISGHRSVSWYQQTPGQGLQFLFEYFSETQRNKGNFPGRFSGRQFSNSRSEMNVSTLELGDSALYLCASSSLLTGAYNEQFFGPGTRLTVL.

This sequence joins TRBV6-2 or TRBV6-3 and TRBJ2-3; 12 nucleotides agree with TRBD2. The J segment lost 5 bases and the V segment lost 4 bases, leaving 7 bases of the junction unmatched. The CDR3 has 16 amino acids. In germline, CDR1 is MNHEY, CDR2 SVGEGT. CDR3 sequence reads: CASSFTGGLAGDTQYF. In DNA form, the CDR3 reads TGTGCCAGCAGTTTCACCGGGGGACTAGCGGGAGATACGCAGTATTTT.

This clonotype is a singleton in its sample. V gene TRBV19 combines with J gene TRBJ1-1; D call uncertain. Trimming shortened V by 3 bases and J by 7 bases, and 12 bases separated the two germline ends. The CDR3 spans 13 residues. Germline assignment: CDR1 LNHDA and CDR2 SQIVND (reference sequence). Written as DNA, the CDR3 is TGTGCCAGTAGTATTTCAAACGGGAATGAAGCTTTCTTT. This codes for CASSISNGNEAFF.

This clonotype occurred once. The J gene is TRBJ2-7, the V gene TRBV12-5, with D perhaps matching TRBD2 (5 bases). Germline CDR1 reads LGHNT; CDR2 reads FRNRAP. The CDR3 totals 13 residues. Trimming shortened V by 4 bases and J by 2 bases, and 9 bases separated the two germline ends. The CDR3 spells CASGSGVAYEQYF. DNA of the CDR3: TGTGCTAGTGGTTCCGGGGTTGCCTACGAGCAGTACTTC.

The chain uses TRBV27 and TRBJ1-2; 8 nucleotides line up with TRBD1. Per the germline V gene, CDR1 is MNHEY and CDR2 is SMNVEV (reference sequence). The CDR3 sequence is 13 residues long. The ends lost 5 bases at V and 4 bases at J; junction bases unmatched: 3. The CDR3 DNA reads TGTGCCAGCAGTACGGGACAGGCCTATGGCTACACCTTC. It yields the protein CASSTGQAYGYTF.

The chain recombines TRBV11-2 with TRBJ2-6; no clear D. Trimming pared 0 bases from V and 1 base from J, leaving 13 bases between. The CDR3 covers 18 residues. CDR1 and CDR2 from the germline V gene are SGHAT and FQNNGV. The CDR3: CASSLEPGRTSGANVLTF. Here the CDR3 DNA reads TGTGCCAGCAGCTTAGAACCCGGACGGACGTCTGGGGCCAACGTCCTGACTTTC.

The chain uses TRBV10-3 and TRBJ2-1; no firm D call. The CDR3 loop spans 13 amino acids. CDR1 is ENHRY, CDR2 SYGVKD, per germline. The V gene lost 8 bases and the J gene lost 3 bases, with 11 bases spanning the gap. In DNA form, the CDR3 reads TGTGCCATCCGCGACCCCCTCTACAATGAGCAGTTCTTC. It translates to CAIRDPLYNEQFF.

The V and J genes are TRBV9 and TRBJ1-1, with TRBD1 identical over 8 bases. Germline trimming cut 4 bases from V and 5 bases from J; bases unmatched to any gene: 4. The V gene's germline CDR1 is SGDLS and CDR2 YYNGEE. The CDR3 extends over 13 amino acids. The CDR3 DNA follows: TGTGCCAGCAGCCCCCGGACAGGGACTGAAGCTTTCTTT. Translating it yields CASSPRTGTEAFF.

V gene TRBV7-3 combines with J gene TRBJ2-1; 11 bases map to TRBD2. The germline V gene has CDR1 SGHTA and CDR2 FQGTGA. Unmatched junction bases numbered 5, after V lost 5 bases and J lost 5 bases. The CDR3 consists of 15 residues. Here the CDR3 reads CASSELAGAHNEQFF. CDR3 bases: TGTGCCAGCAGCGAACTAGCGGGGGCACACAATGAGCAGTTCTTC. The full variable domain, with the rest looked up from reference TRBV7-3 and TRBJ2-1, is GAGVSQTPSNKVTEKGKYVELRCDPISGHTALYWYRQSLGQGPEFLIYFQGTGAADDSGLPNDRFFAVRPEGSVSTLKIQRTERGDSAVYLCASSELAGAHNEQFFGPGTRLTVL.

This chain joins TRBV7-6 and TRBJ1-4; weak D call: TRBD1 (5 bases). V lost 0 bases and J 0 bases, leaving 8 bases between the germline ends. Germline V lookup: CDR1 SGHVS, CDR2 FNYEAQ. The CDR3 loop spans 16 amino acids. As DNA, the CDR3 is TGTGCCAGCAGCTTAGCGCGGGGGGCAACTAATGAAAAACTGTTTTTT. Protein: CASSLARGATNEKLFF.

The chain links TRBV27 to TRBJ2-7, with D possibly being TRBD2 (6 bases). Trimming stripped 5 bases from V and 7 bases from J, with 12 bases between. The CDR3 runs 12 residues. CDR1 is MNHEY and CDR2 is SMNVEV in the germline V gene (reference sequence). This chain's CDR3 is CASSPLGGEQYF. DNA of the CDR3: TGTGCCAGCAGTCCGCTAGGAGGGGAGCAGTACTTC.

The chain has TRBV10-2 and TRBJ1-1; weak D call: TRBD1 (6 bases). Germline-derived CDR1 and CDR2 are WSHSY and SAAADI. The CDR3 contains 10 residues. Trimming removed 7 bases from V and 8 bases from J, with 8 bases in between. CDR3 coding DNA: TGCGCCAGCAAGGGGACAGAAGCTTTCTTT. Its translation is CASKGTEAFF.

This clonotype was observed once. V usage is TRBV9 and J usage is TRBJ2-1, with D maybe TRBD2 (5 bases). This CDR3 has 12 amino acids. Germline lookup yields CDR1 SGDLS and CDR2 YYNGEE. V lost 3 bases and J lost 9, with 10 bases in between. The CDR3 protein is CASSAPSSEQFF. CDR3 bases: TGTGCCAGCAGCGCCCCTAGCAGTGAGCAGTTCTTC. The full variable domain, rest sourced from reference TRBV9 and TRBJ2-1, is DSGVTQTPKHLITATGQRVTLRCSPRSGDLSVYWYQQSLDQGLQFLIQYYNGEERAKGNILERFSAQQFPDLHSELNLSSLELGDSALYFCASSAPSSEQFFGPGTRLTVL.

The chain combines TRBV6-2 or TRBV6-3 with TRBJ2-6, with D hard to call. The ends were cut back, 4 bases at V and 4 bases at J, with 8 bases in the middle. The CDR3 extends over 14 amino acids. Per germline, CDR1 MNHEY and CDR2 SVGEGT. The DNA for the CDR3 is TGTGCCAGCAGTTGGAGTGGAGGGGCCAACGTCCTGACTTTC. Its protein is CASSWSGGANVLTF.

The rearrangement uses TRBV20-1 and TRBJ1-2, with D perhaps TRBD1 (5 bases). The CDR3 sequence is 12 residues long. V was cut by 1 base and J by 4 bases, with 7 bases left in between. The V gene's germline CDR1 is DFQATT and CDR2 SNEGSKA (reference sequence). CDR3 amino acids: CSARAGRYGYTF. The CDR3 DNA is TGCAGTGCTAGAGCAGGGCGCTATGGCTACACCTTC.

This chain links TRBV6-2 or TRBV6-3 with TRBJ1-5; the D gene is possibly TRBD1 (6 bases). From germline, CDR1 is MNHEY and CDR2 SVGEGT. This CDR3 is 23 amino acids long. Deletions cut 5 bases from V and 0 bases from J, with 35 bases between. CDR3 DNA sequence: TGTGCCAGCAGTCCTGACCCATATTTGTACAGGGACCTTTCCTACTATAGCAATCAGCCCCAGCATTTT. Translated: CASSPDPYLYRDLSYYSNQPQHF.